The sequence of this TCR beta chain was determined in a study of blood T cell repertoires in COVID-19 (TCRdb year 2020). For the wider study: Collaborator samples came from the United States, Italy and Spain and covered acute and convalescent phases of COVID-19. Deeply sampled blood TCRbeta repertoires from subjects exposed to, actively infected with, or recovered from COVID-19 were included in the dataset. The repertoires were released in a freely available public database meant as a resource for research on the immune response to SARS-CoV-2. Where available, HLA class I and class II types were obtained from metadata supplied by the sample provider rather than from assay-based typing. Sample metadata almost always included a de-identified subject ID, COVID-19 status, age in years and sex. Samples were obtained from the ongoing ImmuneRACE study (first 160 participants) and from 950 to 1,500 subjects provided by 6 global collaborators. The prospective study material was composed of cDNA or gDNA derived from T cells, B-cell-depleted T cells, or PBMCs. The paper as a whole reports these results and caveats: How much clinical and demographic metadata was included differed by source and by participant, and the metadata was provided uncurated.

V ends up 7 bases short and J 2 bases short, with an unmatched junction base count of 7. Via the germline V gene, CDR1 is SNHLY and CDR2 FYNNEI. The CDR3 holds 17 amino acids from the cysteine to the phenylalanine. Here the CDR3 DNA is all that survives: 51 bases in frame from base 1. With regard to this clone: Which antigen it targets is not known. No base quality values were provided; no much bigger clone lies one nucleotide off.

Each collaborating institution followed its own protocols to collect whole blood in K2EDTA tubes. For TCRbeta analysis, collaborator samples were shipped as frozen whole blood, as isolated PBMCs, or as DNA extracted from either sample type. TCRbeta CDR3 regions were amplified from genomic DNA by means of the immunoSEQ Assay, a bias-controlled multiplex PCR. The study's processing was this. The number of nucleated cells in each sample was estimated by amplification of reference gene primers within the assay. To quantify the absolute abundance of each unique TCRbeta CDR3 rearrangement, sequence reads were collapsed and filtered. For each sample, productive Simpson clonality was calculated as the square root of Simpson's diversity index across productive rearrangements. TCRdb limited this immuneACCESS table to in-frame rearrangements with V and J called. A share of clones is missing; checked studies link under half to unresolved V genes, and the rest is unexplained. D and trimming come from the DNA, and the V and J calls and clone size come from that table. The sample table lists under 400,000 clones, 90% of them with a count of one. 5% to 8.5% of the sample belongs to the ten largest clones.

Here the chain combines TRBV2 and TRBJ2-1; 14 bases in the junction line up with TRBD2. Input material: peripheral blood. The receptor was derived from a man younger than 35 with active or convalescent COVID-19. The DNA sequence reads TGTGCCAGCACCTGGACTAGCGGGAGGTCCCCCTACAATGAGCAGTTCTTC. This yields the protein CASTWTSGRSPYNEQFF.